What follows describes a single T cell receptor beta chain. Germline CDR1 and CDR2: SGHAT and FQNNGV. Trimming stripped 8 bases from V and 11 bases from J, with 18 bases between. The CDR3 totals 12 residues. This sample is drawn from a study of tumor-infiltrating lymphocytes in primary liver carcinoma. The source of the blood RNA was unsorted whole blood, and germline DNA was extracted as well. The researchers produced TCR beta cDNA from approximately 0.45 ug total RNA with a constant-region primer. Three nested multiplex PCR rounds, a slightly modified ARM-PCR, produced the libraries for TCR beta. A C-beta reverse primer was combined with TRBV1-TRBV30 forward primers in the first two PCR rounds, and each round had approximately 9 cycles. One entry per CDR3 protein, called by TCRdb with MiXCR from the multiplex PCR reads. The repertoire holds around 330,000 distinct CDR3 sequences, with around three fifths as singletons.

The chain couples TRBV11-2 to TRBJ1-1; no definite D call. Sample: peripheral blood. The sequence was obtained from a man aged 40-49 years with primary liver carcinoma and hepatitis B virus infection. The CDR3 coding sequence is TGTGCCAGCTTAGAAGGCCCAATTTCGGCTTTCTTT. It yields the protein CASLEGPISAFF.